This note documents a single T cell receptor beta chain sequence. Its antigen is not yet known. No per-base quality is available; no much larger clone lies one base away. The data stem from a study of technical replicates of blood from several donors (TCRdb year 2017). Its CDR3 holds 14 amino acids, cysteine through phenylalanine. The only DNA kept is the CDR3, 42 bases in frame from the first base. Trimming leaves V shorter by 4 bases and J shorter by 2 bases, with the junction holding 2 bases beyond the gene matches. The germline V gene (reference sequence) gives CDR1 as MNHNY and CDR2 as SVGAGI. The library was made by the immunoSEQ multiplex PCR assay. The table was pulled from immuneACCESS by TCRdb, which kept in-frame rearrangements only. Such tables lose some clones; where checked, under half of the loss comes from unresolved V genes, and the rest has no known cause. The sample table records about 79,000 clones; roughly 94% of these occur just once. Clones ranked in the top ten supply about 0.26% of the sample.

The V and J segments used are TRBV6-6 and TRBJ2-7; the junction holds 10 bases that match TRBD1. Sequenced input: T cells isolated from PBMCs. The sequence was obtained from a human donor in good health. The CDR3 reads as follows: CASSLGTGAYEQYF. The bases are TGTGCCAGCAGTTTAGGGACAGGGGCCTACGAGCAGTACTTC.